This TCR beta chain derives from a study of blood T cell repertoires in COVID-19. The table came from immunoSEQ multiplex PCR; TCRdb's copy has only in-frame clones and leaves some out. Among some 200,000 clones, 86% were seen once, and the ten largest hold 0.75% to 0.9%. Sequencing was performed on peripheral blood. The sequence derives from a woman aged 70-85 years with acute or convalescent COVID-19.

As DNA, the CDR3 is TGTGCCAGCAGCGTTGGGACAGTAATACACGGCTACACCTTC. Protein product: CASSVGTVIHGYTF. This rearrangement joins TRBV7-9 to TRBJ1-2, with TRBD1 matching 7 bases. CDR1 SEHNR and CDR2 FQNEAQ come from the germline V gene (reference sequence). The trim removed 5 bases at V and 8 bases at J, leaving 11 bases unmatched. There are 14 residues in the CDR3.